This entry features one TCR beta chain sequence. Its target is unknown. Unique molecular identifiers were incorporated into the prepared TCRbeta library. TCRdb used MiXCR to reprocess the PCR reads, holding one entry per CDR3 protein. This sample has under 750,000 distinct CDR3 sequences, with 23% found just once. The data were obtained in a study of T-cell reconstitution after alpha-beta-depleted transplantation in children. Whole-study results and caveats: T-cell counts and diversity at one year following transplant were attributed mainly to newly produced T cells. By about two months after transplant, alpha-beta T cells reportedly arose from several hundred graft clones that had expanded. Several patients had high TCRbeta diversity at day 60; it came from surviving recipient T cells and thymic progenitors.

Trimming took off 6 bases at V and 8 bases at J, with 11 bases between the two ends. CDR3 size: 12 residues. The rearrangement links TRBV12-3 or TRBV12-4 to TRBJ1-3, with D tentatively TRBD1 (5 bases). The material was PBMCs, mostly from graft donor cells, obtained 360 days after TCRalphabeta/CD19-depleted stem cell transplant. The sequence was collected from a boy in the first two years of life who had a stem cell transplant for acute myeloid leukemia, so the T cells may come from the graft donor. The CDR3 loop reads CASRQPRDTIYF. Written as DNA, the CDR3 is TGTGCCAGCAGACAACCCAGGGACACCATATATTTT.